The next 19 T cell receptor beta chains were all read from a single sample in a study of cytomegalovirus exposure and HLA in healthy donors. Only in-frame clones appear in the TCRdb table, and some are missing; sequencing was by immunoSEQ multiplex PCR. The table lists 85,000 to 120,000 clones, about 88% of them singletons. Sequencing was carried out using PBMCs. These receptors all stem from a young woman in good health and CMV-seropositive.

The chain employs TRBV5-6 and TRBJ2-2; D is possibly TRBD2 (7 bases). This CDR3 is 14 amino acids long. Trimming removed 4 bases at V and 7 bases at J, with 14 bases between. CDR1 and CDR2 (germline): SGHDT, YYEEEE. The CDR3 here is CASSRGARDGELFF. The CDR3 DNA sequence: TGTGCCAGCAGCCGGGGGGCTCGGGACGGGGAGCTGTTTTTT. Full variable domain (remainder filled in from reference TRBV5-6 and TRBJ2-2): DAGVTQSPTHLIKTRGQQVTLRCSPKSGHDTVSWYQQALGQGPQFIFQYYEEEERQRGNFPDRFSGHQFPNYSSELNVNALLLGDSALYLCASSRGARDGELFFGEGSRLTVL.

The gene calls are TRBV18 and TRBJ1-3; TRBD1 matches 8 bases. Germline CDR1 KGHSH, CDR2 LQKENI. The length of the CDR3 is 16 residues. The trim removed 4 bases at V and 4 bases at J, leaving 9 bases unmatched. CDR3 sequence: CASSQPTGADGNTIYF. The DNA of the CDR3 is TGTGCCAGCTCACAACCGACAGGGGCGGACGGAAACACCATATATTTT. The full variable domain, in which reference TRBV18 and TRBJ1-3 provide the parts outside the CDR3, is NAGVMQNPRHLVRRRGQEARLRCSPMKGHSHVYWYRQLPEEGLKFMVYLQKENIIDESGMPKERFSAEFPKEGPSILRIQQVVRGDSAAYFCASSQPTGADGNTIYFGEGSWLTVV.

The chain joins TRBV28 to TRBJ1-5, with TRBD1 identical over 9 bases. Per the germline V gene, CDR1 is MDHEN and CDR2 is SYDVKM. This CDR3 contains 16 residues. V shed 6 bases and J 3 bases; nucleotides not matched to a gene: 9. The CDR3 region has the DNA TGTGCCAGCAGCCCGGGGACAGGGTGGAACAATCAGCCCCAGCATTTT. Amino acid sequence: CASSPGTGWNNQPQHF.

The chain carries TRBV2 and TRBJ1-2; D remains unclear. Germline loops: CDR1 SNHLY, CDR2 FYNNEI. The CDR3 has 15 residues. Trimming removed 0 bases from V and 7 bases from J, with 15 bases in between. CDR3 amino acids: CASSEALTKAGGYTF. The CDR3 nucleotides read TGTGCCAGCAGTGAAGCCCTGACGAAGGCGGGTGGCTACACCTTC.

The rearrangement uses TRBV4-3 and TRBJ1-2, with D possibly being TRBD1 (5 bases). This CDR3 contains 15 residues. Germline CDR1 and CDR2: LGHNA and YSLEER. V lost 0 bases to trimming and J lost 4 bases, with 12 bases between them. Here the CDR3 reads CASSQEPGWVYGYTF. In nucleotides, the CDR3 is TGCGCCAGCAGCCAAGAGCCAGGGTGGGTCTATGGCTACACCTTC.

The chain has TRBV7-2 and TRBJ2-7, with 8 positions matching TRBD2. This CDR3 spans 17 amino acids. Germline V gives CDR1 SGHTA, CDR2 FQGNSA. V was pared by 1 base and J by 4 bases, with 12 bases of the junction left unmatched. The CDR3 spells CASSLGPGAGADYEQYF. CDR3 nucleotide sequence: TGTGCCAGCAGCTTAGGGCCGGGAGCGGGGGCCGATTACGAGCAGTACTTC.

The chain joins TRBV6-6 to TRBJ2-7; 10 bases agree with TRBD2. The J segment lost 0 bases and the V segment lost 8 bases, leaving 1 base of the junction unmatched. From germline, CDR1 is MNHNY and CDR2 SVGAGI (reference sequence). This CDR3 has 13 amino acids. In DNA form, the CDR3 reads TGTGCCAGCGGGACTAGCGACTCCTACGAGCAGTACGTC. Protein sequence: CASGTSDSYEQYV.

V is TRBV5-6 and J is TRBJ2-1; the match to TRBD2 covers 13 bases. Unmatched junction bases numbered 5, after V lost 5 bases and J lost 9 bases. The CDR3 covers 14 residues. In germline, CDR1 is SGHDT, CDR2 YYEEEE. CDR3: CASRTSGGASEQFF. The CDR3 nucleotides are TGTGCCAGCAGAACTAGCGGGGGGGCCAGTGAGCAGTTCTTC.

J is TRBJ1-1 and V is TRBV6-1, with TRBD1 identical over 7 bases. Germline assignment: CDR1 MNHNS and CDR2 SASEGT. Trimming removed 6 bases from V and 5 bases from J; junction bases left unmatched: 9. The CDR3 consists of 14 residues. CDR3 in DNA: TGTGCCAGCAGCTCCCGACAGGGAGATACTGAAGCTTTCTTT. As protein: CASSSRQGDTEAFF.

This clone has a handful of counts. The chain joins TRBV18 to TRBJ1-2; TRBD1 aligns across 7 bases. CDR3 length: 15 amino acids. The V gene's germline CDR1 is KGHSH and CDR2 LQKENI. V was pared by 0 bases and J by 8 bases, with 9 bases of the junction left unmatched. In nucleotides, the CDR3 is TGTGCCAGCTCACCACCACAGGGGCTGTCTACCGGCTACACCTTC. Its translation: CASSPPQGLSTGYTF. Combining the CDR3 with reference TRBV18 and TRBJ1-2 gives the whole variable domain NAGVMQNPRHLVRRRGQEARLRCSPMKGHSHVYWYRQLPEEGLKFMVYLQKENIIDESGMPKERFSAEFPKEGPSILRIQQVVRGDSAAYFCASSPPQGLSTGYTFGSGTRLTVV.

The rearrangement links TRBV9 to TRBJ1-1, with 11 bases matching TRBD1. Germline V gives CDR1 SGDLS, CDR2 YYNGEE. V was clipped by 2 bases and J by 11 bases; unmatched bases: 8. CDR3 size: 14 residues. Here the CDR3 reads CASSVGGQGAPAFF. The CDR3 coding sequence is TGTGCCAGCAGCGTGGGAGGACAGGGGGCGCCGGCTTTCTTT.

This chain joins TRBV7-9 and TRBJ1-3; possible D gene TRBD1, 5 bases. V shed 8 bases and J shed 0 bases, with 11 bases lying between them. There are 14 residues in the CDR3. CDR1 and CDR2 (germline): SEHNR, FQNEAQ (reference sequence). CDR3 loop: CASQRGDSGNTIYF. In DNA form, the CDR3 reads TGTGCCAGCCAGCGGGGCGACTCTGGAAACACCATATATTTT.

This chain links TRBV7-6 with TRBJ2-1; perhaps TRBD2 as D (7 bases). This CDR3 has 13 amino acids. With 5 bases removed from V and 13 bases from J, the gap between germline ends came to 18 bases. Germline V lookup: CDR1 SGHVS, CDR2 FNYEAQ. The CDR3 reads CASSLGGVAPQFF. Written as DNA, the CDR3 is TGTGCCAGCAGCCTAGGGGGGGTAGCCCCTCAGTTCTTC.

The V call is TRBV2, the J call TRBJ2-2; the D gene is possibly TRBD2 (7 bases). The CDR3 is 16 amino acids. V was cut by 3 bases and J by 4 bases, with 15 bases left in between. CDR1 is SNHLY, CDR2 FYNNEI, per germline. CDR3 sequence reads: CASSERRGAITGELFF. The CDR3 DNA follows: TGTGCCAGCAGTGAGCGACGGGGGGCGATCACCGGGGAGCTGTTTTTT.

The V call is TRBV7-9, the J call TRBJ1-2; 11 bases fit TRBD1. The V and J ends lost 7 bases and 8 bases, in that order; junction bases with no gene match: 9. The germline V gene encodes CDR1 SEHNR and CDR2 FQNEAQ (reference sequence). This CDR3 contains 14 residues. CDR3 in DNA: TGTGCCAGCAACCTCGCGGACAGGGGGCACGGCTACACCTTC. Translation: CASNLADRGHGYTF. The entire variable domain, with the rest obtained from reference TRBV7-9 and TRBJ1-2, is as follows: DTGVSQNPRHKITKRGQNVTFRCDPISEHNRLYWYRQTLGQGPEFLTYFQNEAQLEKSRLLSDRFSAERPKGSFSTLEIQRTEQGDSAMYLCASNLADRGHGYTFGSGTRLTVV.

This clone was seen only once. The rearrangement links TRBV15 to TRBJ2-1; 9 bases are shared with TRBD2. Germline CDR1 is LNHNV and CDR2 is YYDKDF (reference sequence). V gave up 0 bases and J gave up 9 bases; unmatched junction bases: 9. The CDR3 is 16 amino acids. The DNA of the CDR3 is TGTGCCACCAGCAGAGATCGAAGCGGGGGGCTTACTGAGCAGTTCTTC. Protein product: CATSRDRSGGLTEQFF.

CDR3 residues: CASSAGTGSLRAFF. The CDR3 DNA reads as TGTGCCAGCAGTGCCGGGACAGGGTCCCTCCGAGCTTTCTTT. The chain recombines TRBV28 with TRBJ1-1, with 9 bases aligning to TRBD1. The ends lost 5 bases at V and 10 bases at J; junction bases unmatched: 11. The CDR3 contains 14 residues. Germline CDR1 MDHEN, CDR2 SYDVKM.

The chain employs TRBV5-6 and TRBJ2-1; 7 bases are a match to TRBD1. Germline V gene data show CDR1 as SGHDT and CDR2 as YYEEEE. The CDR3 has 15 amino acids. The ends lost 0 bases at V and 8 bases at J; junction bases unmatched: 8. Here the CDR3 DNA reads TGTGCCAGCAGCTTGGCCCCGACAGGGTACTATGAGCAGTTCTTC. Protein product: CASSLAPTGYYEQFF. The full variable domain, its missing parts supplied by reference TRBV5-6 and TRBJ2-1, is DAGVTQSPTHLIKTRGQQVTLRCSPKSGHDTVSWYQQALGQGPQFIFQYYEEEERQRGNFPDRFSGHQFPNYSSELNVNALLLGDSALYLCASSLAPTGYYEQFFGPGTRLTVL.

The CDR3 sequence: CASSIQGTNEKLFF. DNA of the CDR3: TGTGCCAGTAGTATCCAGGGGACTAATGAAAAACTGTTTTTT. V and J are TRBV19 and TRBJ1-4; tentative D call: TRBD1 (6 bases). Germline assignment: CDR1 LNHDA and CDR2 SQIVND (reference sequence). The CDR3 runs to 14 residues. Trimming shortened V by 3 bases and J by 2 bases, and 7 bases separated the two germline ends.